Each of the 9 T cell receptor beta chains below was sequenced from the same sample in a study of CDR3 diversity in severe acne. Each CDR3 protein gets one entry after TCRdb re-called the PCR reads with MiXCR. The sample gives about 85,000 distinct CDR3 sequences, roughly half of which show up once; 9.5% to 13% is in the top ten. Sequenced: blood. Every receptor here comes from a male donor in good health, serving as a control.

The J gene is TRBJ1-4, the V gene TRBV6-5, with D perhaps matching TRBD1 (5 bases). Germline values: CDR1 MNHEY, CDR2 SVGAGI. Between the trimmed V and J ends, which lost 0 bases and 7 bases, there was a span of 9 bases. This CDR3 is built from 14 residues. The CDR3 nucleotides are TGTGCCAGCAGTTACTCCAGGGAGGGTGAAAAACTGTTTTTT. Translation: CASSYSREGEKLFF.

This chain joins TRBV20-1 and TRBJ2-7; TRBD1 might be the D (6 bases). V was shortened by 8 bases and J by 3 bases, with 11 bases between the two germline ends. In germline, CDR1 is DFQATT, CDR2 SNEGSKA (reference sequence). The CDR3 has 11 residues. The CDR3 loop is CSPTGFYEQYF. CDR3 coding DNA: TGCAGTCCCACAGGGTTCTACGAGCAGTACTTC.

This clonotype occurred many times. This chain's CDR3 is CASFDNYGYTF. DNA for the CDR3: TGTGCCAGCTTTGACAACTATGGCTACACCTTC. The J gene is TRBJ1-2, the V gene TRBV27; no clear D gene. The CDR3 runs to 11 residues. In germline, CDR1 is MNHEY, CDR2 SMNVEV (reference sequence). Trimming took 8 bases from V and 2 from J, leaving 6 bases between them.

The J gene is TRBJ1-2, the V gene TRBV15; 7 bases line up with TRBD1. The germline V gene encodes CDR1 LNHNV and CDR2 YYDKDF (reference sequence). There are 15 residues in the CDR3. The ends lost 0 bases at V and 8 bases at J; junction bases unmatched: 9. The CDR3 region has the DNA TGTGCCACCAGCAGAGATCAAACAGGGGAGCGAGGCTACACCTTC. Protein: CATSRDQTGERGYTF.

This clonotype appeared a few times. V is TRBV12-3 or TRBV12-4 and J is TRBJ2-7; weak D call: TRBD1 (6 bases). Trimming pared 6 bases from V and 10 bases from J, leaving 10 bases between. There are 10 residues in the CDR3. The DNA for the CDR3 is TGTGCCAGCAGGGGCAGGGGCCAGTACTTC. The encoded protein is CASRGRGQYF.

About this clonotype: Being one base from a much bigger clone, this may be a read error. This rearrangement joins TRBV19 to TRBJ1-5; D is perhaps TRBD1 (5 bases). There are 13 residues in the CDR3. The germline V gene has CDR1 LNHDA and CDR2 SQIVND (reference sequence). CDR3 coding DNA: TGTGCCAGTAGTGTTCAGGGCAATCCGCCCCAGCATTTT. Translation: CASSVQGNPPQHF. Looking up the rest from reference TRBV19 and TRBJ1-5 gives the full variable domain: DGGITQSPKYLFRKEGQNVTLSCEQNLNHDAMYWYRQDPGQGLRLIYYSQIVNDFQKGDIAEGYSVSREKKESFPLTVTSAQKNPTAFYLCASSVQGNPPQHFGDGTRLSIL.

The chain links TRBV5-1 to TRBJ2-7; D not certain. CDR1 is SGHRS, CDR2 YFSETQ, per germline. The CDR3 loop spans 12 amino acids. Trimming removed 0 bases from V and 5 bases from J, with 6 bases in between. The CDR3 here is CASSLVEHEQYF. The DNA of the CDR3 is TGCGCCAGCAGCTTGGTAGAGCACGAGCAGTACTTC.

This chain uses TRBV29-1 with TRBJ2-7; D possibly uses TRBD1 or TRBD2 (6 bases each). CDR1 and CDR2 (germline): SQVTM, ANQGSEA. Deletions cut 4 bases from V and 3 bases from J, with 16 bases between. This CDR3 region has 14 residues. As DNA, the CDR3 is TGCAGCGTTGGTGGGGCGGGACACTACTACGAGCAGTACTTC. It is translated as CSVGGAGHYYEQYF.

The table lists this clonotype with many counts. V gene TRBV6-5 combines with J gene TRBJ1-1; no clear D gene. This CDR3 has 12 residues. Trimming cost V 5 bases and J 3 bases, with 7 bases left between them. Per the germline V gene, CDR1 is MNHEY and CDR2 is SVGAGI. The CDR3, as DNA: TGTGCCAGCAGTCGTAGGGACACTGAAGCTTTCTTT. As protein: CASSRRDTEAFF.